These T cell receptor beta chains were read from a single sample in a study of T cell responses to AZD1222 COVID-19 vaccine. Clones were read by immunoSEQ multiplex PCR, and TCRdb kept only the in-frame ones, dropping some. The sample carries 70,000 or so clones, around nine tenths recorded once. The sample in question was peripheral blood, obtained on day 0 of AZD1222 vaccination. The origin of the receptors is an adult in good health. Both conserved end residues are part of each CDR3. A D gene is named only where the DNA matches it firmly. The size entry is marked missing in some rows and otherwise reads once, few, many or a size class.

abundance	j_gene	d_gene	v_gene	CDR3nt	CDR3aa
-	TRBJ2-3	-	TRBV5-1	TGCGCCAGCAGCCGGGGATCAGATACGCAGTATTTT	CASSRGSDTQYF
few	TRBJ1-1	TRBD1	TRBV15	TGTGCCACCAGCAGAACCGCAGGGGGCACTGAAGCTTTCTTT	CATSRTAGGTEAFF
few	TRBJ2-4	-	TRBV27	TGTGCCCAACTACCGACCGAGGGGCAAGTGCTAGCCAAAAACATTCAGTACTTC	CAQLPTEGQVLAKNIQYF
-	TRBJ1-2	-	TRBV30	TGTGCCTGGAGTGTATCCAGAACCTATGGCTACACCTTC	CAWSVSRTYGYTF
-	TRBJ2-1	-	TRBV18	TGTGCCAGCTCACCCAGGACGGGCTTGAATGAGCAGTTCTTC	CASSPRTGLNEQFF
-	TRBJ2-2	-	TRBV15	TGTGCCACCAGCAGAGATCGACAGATTAACACCGGGGAGCTGTTTTTT	CATSRDRQINTGELFF
-	TRBJ2-5	TRBD2	TRBV7-2	TGTGCCAGCAGCCGCGGGACTAGCGGGGGACAAGAGACCCAGTACTTC	CASSRGTSGGQETQYF
-	TRBJ2-7	-	TRBV5-1	TGCGCCAGCAGCTTACACCCTCAGGGGCAAGGCGAGCAGTACTTC	CASSLHPQGQGEQYF
-	TRBJ2-3	-	TRBV25-1	TGTGCCAGCAGTGAACCCTATGGCCCACCGTCCTCAGATACGCAGTATTTT	CASSEPYGPPSSDTQYF
-	TRBJ1-3	-	TRBV7-3	TGTGCCAGCAGCTTAGGGACTACAGGCACCATATATTTT	CASSLGTTGTIYF
large	TRBJ2-5	TRBD2	TRBV6-2/TRBV6-3	TGTGCCAGCAGTTCCGGGACTAGCGTAGAGACCCAGTACTTC	CASSSGTSVETQYF
-	TRBJ2-2	TRBD2	TRBV11-2	TGTGCCAGCAGCCCAACCCCGGGACTAGCGATGTTGACCGGGGAGCTGTTTTTT	CASSPTPGLAMLTGELFF
-	TRBJ2-5	-	TRBV6-5	TGTGCCAGCAGGATGACGGGAGAGACCCAGTACTTC	CASRMTGETQYF
-	TRBJ2-1	TRBD2	TRBV2	TGTGCCAGCAGTGATGGCGGGAGGGCATCCAATGAGCAGTTCTTC	CASSDGGRASNEQFF
-	TRBJ1-2	-	TRBV28	TGTGCCAGCAGTTTCCAGGGCGGCTACACCTTC	CASSFQGGYTF
-	TRBJ1-2	-	TRBV11-2	TGTGCCAGCAGCTTAGGTCGGCAGGGCAGGATCTATGGCTACACCTTC	CASSLGRQGRIYGYTF
-	TRBJ2-1	-	TRBV28	TGTGCCAGCAGTTTGACAGGGAGGGATGAGCAGTTCTTC	CASSLTGRDEQFF
-	TRBJ2-7	TRBD1	TRBV5-1	TGCGCCAGCAGCTGGGGGGACAGGACTTACGAGCAGTACTTC	CASSWGDRTYEQYF
few	TRBJ2-5	TRBD2	TRBV19	TGTGCCAGTAGTATAAGCCTAGCGGGAGTTCGGGAGACCCAGTACTTC	CASSISLAGVRETQYF
-	TRBJ2-1	-	TRBV2	TGTGCCAGCAGTGATATTCATTACAATGAGCAGTTCTTC	CASSDIHYNEQFF
-	TRBJ1-2	TRBD1	TRBV10-3	TGTGCCATCAGTTCCATGGGACAGAGGGAGAACTATGGCTACACCTTC	CAISSMGQRENYGYTF
-	TRBJ2-3	TRBD2	TRBV14	TGTGCCAGCAGCCCACGAGCGGGAGGCCCCGATACGCAGTATTTT	CASSPRAGGPDTQYF
-	TRBJ2-5	-	TRBV2	TGTGCCAGCAGTGAACCCCGAGGGGGGTACCAAGAGACCCAGTACTTC	CASSEPRGGYQETQYF
-	TRBJ1-5	-	TRBV27	TGTGCCAGCAGTTTAAGGGGTAGCAATCAGCCCCAGCATTTT	CASSLRGSNQPQHF
-	TRBJ2-7	-	TRBV7-3	TGTGCCAGCAGCTTAAGAGGCGGAGCAACCTACGAGCAGTACTTC	CASSLRGGATYEQYF
-	TRBJ2-5	-	TRBV4-3	TGCGCCAGCAGCCCCACACTACGACAAGAGACCCAGTACTTC	CASSPTLRQETQYF
-	TRBJ1-2	TRBD1	TRBV27	TGTGCCAGCAGTTTCTCGGGACAGGGCCACTATGGCTACACCTTC	CASSFSGQGHYGYTF
-	TRBJ2-1	TRBD2	TRBV7-9	TGTGCCAGCAGCTTAGGAGCGGGACCGTACAATGAGCAGTTCTTC	CASSLGAGPYNEQFF
-	TRBJ2-4	-	TRBV13	TGTGCCAGCAGCCGTACTGGACCCTTGGCCAAAAACATTCAGTACTTC	CASSRTGPLAKNIQYF
-	TRBJ2-1	-	TRBV7-3	TGTGCCAGCAGCCCGCAGGGGGGATTAGGTTACAATGAGCAGTTCTTC	CASSPQGGLGYNEQFF
-	TRBJ1-1	-	TRBV11-2	TGTGCCAGCAGCTTAGATCTACGCGTATGGCAGGTGAACACTGAAGCTTTCTTT	CASSLDLRVWQVNTEAFF
once	TRBJ2-7	TRBD2	TRBV19	TGTGCCAGTAGTAACCAACTAGCGGGAGTGGTCGAGCAGTACTTC	CASSNQLAGVVEQYF
-	TRBJ2-3	-	TRBV7-9	TGTGCCAGCAGCTTCTCAGGGGAACTAGATACGCAGTATTTT	CASSFSGELDTQYF
-	TRBJ2-5	TRBD2	TRBV14	TGTGCCAGCAGCCAAGATTCAGAAAGACTAGCGGGAGCTCTAAGGGAGACCCAGTACTTC	CASSQDSERLAGALRETQYF
-	TRBJ2-7	TRBD2	TRBV6-6	TGTGCCAGCAGTCTACACCAACTAGCGGGAGGGAGGAACGAGCAGTACTTC	CASSLHQLAGGRNEQYF
-	TRBJ2-3	-	TRBV7-9	TGTGCCAGCAGCTGGCGTCAAATAGGGGATACGCAGTATTTT	CASSWRQIGDTQYF
-	TRBJ2-5	-	TRBV2	TGTGCCAGCAGTGAATCTGAGACTCAAGAGACCCAGTACTTC	CASSESETQETQYF
-	TRBJ1-5	-	TRBV28	TGTGCCAGCAGTTGGGGGTTTGGCAATCAGCCCCAGCATTTT	CASSWGFGNQPQHF
-	TRBJ2-2	TRBD1	TRBV10-1	TGCGCCAGCAGTGATGGTGACAGGGTGAACACCGGGGAGCTGTTTTTT	CASSDGDRVNTGELFF
-	TRBJ1-2	-	TRBV20-1	TGCAGTGCTAGTAGGCCCCGAGGCAACTATGGCTACACCTTC	CSASRPRGNYGYTF
-	TRBJ2-5	-	TRBV5-1	TGCGCCAGCAGCTTGGATCGGACGGAGACCCAGTACTTC	CASSLDRTETQYF